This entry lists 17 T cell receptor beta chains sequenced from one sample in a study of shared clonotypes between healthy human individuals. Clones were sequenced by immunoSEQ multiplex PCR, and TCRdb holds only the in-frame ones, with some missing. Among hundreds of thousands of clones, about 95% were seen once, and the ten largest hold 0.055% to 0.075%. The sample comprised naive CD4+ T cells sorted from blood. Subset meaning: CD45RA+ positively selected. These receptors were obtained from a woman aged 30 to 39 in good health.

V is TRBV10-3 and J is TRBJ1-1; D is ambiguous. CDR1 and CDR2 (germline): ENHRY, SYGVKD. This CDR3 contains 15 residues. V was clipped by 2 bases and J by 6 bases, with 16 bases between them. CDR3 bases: TGTGCCATCAGTGAGAGAGACCCCAGCTCGGCTGAAGCTTTCTTT. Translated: CAISERDPSSAEAFF.

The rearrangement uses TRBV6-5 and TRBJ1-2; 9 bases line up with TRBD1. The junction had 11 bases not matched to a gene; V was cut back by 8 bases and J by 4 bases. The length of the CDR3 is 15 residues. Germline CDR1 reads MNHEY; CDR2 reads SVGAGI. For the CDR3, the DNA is TGTGCCAGCGGAGACAGGGGGGGGTTAGGCTATGGCTACACCTTC. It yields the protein CASGDRGGLGYGYTF.

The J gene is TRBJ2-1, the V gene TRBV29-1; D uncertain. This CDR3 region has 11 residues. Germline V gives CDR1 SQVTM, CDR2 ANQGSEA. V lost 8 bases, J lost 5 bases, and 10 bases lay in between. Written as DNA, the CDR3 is TGCAGCACTGGGAAGGACAATGAGCAGTTCTTC. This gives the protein CSTGKDNEQFF.

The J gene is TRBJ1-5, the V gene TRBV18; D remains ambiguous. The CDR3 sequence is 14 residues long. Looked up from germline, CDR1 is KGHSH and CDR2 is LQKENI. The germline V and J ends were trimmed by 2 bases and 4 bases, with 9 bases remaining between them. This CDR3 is CASSPTPENQPQHF. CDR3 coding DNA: TGTGCCAGCTCACCAACTCCTGAAAATCAGCCCCAGCATTTT.

In DNA form, the CDR3 reads TGTGCCAGCAGCTGGCAGGGAAAGGATCAGCAGTACTTC. Translation: CASSWQGKDQQYF. V gene TRBV5-8 combines with J gene TRBJ2-7; maybe TRBD1 (5 bases). Germline values: CDR1 SGHTS, CDR2 YDEGEE. This CDR3 contains 13 residues. V gave up 3 bases and J gave up 8 bases, with 15 bases separating them.

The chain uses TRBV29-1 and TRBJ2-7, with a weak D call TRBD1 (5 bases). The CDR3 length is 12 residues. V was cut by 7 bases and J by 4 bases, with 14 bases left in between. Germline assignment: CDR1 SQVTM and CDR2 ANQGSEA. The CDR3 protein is CSAAQGRYEQYF. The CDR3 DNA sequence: TGCAGCGCAGCGCAGGGAAGGTACGAGCAGTACTTC.

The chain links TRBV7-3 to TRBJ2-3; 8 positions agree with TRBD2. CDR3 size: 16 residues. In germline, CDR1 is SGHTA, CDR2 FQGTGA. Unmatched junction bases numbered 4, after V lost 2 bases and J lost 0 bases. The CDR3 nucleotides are TGTGCCAGCAGCTTAGGGTCTAGCGGGAGCACAGATACGCAGTATTTT. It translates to CASSLGSSGSTDTQYF.

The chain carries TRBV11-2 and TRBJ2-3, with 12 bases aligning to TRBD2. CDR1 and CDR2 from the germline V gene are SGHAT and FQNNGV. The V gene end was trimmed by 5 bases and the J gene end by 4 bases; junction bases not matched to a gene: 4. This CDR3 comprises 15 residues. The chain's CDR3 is CASSTTSGSADTQYF. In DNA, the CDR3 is TGTGCCAGCAGCACGACTAGCGGGAGTGCAGATACGCAGTATTTT.

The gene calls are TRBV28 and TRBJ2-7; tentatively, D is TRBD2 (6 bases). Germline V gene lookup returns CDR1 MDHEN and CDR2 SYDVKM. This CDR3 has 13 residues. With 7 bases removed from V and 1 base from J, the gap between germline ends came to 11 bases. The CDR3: CASTEGHSYEQYF. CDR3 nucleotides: TGTGCCAGCACGGAGGGCCATTCCTACGAGCAGTACTTC.

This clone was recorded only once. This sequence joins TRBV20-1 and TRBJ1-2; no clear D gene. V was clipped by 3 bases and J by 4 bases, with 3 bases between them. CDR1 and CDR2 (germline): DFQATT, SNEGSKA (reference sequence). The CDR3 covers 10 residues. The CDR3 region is CSASPYGYTF. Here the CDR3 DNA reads TGCAGTGCTAGTCCCTATGGCTACACCTTC.

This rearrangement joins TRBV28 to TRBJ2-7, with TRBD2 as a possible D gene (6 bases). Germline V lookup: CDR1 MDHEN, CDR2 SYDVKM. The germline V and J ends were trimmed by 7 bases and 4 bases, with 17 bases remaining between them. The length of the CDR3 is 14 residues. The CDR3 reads CASTHINSGYEQYF. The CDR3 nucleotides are TGTGCCAGCACCCACATAAATAGCGGTTACGAGCAGTACTTC.

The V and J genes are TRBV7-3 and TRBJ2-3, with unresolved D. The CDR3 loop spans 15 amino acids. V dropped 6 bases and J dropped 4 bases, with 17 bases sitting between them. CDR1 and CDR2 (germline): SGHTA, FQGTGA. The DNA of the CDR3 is TGTGCCAGCAGGTCAGCGTCCACCTTCGCAGATACGCAGTATTTT. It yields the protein CASRSASTFADTQYF.

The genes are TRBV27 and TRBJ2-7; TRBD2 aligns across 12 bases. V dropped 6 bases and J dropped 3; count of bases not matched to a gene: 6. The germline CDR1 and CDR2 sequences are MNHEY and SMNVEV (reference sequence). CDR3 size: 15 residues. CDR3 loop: CASSPSGRARYEQYF. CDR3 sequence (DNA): TGTGCCAGCAGCCCTAGCGGGAGGGCCCGCTACGAGCAGTACTTC.

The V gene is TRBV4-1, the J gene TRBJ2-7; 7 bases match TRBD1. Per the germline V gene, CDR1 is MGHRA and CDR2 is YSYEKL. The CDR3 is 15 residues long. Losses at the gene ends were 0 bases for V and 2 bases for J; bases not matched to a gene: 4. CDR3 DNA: TGCGCCAGCAGCCAAGATAGGACAGGACCCTACGAGCAGTACTTC. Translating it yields CASSQDRTGPYEQYF.

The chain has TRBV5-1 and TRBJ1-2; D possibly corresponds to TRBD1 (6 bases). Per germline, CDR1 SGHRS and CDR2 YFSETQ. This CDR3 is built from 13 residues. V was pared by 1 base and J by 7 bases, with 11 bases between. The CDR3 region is CASSLPGASGYTF. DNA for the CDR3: TGCGCCAGCAGCTTGCCAGGGGCAAGTGGCTACACCTTC. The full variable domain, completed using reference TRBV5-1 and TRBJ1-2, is KAGVTQTPRYLIKTRGQQVTLSCSPISGHRSVSWYQQTPGQGLQFLFEYFSETQRNKGNFPGRFSGRQFSNSRSEMNVSTLELGDSALYLCASSLPGASGYTFGSGTRLTVV.

Here the CDR3 DNA reads TGCAGTGCGCCAGGGCTGCGGGAGCAGTTCTTC. Its protein product is CSAPGLREQFF. The chain carries TRBV20-1 and TRBJ2-1, with D tentatively TRBD1 (5 bases). Germline lookup yields CDR1 DFQATT and CDR2 SNEGSKA (reference sequence). This CDR3 spans 11 amino acids. V was clipped by 6 bases and J by 10 bases, with 13 bases between them.

The CDR3 loop reads CASSIYRFGGTNTGELFF. The CDR3 coding sequence is TGTGCCAGTAGTATATACCGGTTTGGTGGGACGAACACCGGGGAGCTGTTTTTT. The chain links TRBV19 to TRBJ2-2; D unresolved. This CDR3 spans 18 amino acids. Germline-derived CDR1 and CDR2 are LNHDA and SQIVND (reference sequence). The V gene lost 2 bases and the J gene lost 0 bases, with 16 bases spanning the gap.